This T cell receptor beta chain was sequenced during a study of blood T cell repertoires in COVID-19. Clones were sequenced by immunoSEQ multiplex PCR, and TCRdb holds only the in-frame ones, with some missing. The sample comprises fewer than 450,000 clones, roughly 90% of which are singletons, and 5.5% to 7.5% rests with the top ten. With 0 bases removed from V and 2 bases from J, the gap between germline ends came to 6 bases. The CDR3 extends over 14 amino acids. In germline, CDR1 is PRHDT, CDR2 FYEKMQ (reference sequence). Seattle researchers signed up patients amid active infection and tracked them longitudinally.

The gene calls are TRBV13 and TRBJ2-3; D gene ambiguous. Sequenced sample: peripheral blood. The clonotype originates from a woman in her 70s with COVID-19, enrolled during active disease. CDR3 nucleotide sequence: TGTGCCAGCAGCTTAGGACATGACACAGATACGCAGTATTTT. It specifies CASSLGHDTDTQYF.